The sequence of this TCR beta chain was determined in a study of T-cell memory formation after mild COVID-19. TCRdb re-called the 5' RACE reads with MiXCR, one entry per CDR3 protein. The sample yields hundreds of thousands of distinct CDR3 sequences, around 8% seen once. In this sample, this clonotype turned up a few times. The V segment lost 2 bases and the J segment 3 bases; nucleotides outside the gene matches: 2. The CDR3 has 15 amino acids. CDR1 is SGHKS, CDR2 YYEKEE, per germline (reference sequence). Sample: PBMCs or a T cell subset sorted from them (not recorded which). The V and J genes are TRBV5-5 and TRBJ2-2, with 9 nucleotides matching TRBD1. This receptor was identified in a man aged 18 to 35 who had mild COVID-19 (a few samples of this study predate the infection). Cell type and time point are not known. CDR3 sequence: CASSFTGGDTGELFF. CDR3 bases: TGTGCCAGCAGCTTTACAGGGGGCGACACCGGGGAGCTGTTTTTT. The whole variable domain, filled in from reference TRBV5-5 and TRBJ2-2, reads DAGVTQSPTHLIKTRGQQVTLRCSPISGHKSVSWYQQVLGQGPQFIFQYYEKEERGRGNFPDRFSARQFPNYSSELNVNALLLGDSALYLCASSFTGGDTGELFFGEGSRLTVL.